This TCR beta chain was identified in a study of CD8+CD57+ T cells in acquired aplastic anemia. The TCR beta profiling, which covered VDJ combination and CDR3 sequence, was carried out using genomic DNA as the template. TCRdb re-called the reads with MiXCR, one entry per CDR3 protein. The sample has over 150,000 distinct CDR3 sequences, roughly 60% seen once. By flow cytometry, patients selected for sequencing had shown an expansion of CD8+CD57+ cells. Trimming removed 10 bases from V and 0 bases from J, with 10 bases in between. Germline loops: CDR1 WNHNN, CDR2 SYGVQD (reference sequence). The CDR3 consists of 12 residues.

Sequencing input: sorted CD4+, CD8+, or CD8+CD57+ T cells (not recorded which) from PBMCs. This chain uses TRBV10-1 with TRBJ2-7; a weak D match, TRBD1 (6 bases). The sequence derives from a human donor with aplastic anemia. The CDR3 DNA reads TGCGCCAACAGGGCGTCCTCCTACGAGCAGTACTTC. Its protein is CANRASSYEQYF.